The 21 T cell receptor beta chains below were found in one sample sequenced in a study of CD8+CD57+ T cells in acquired aplastic anemia. Genomic DNA templated the TCR beta VDJ and CDR3 profiling. TCRdb reanalysed the reads using MiXCR and keeps one entry per CDR3 protein. The sample contains roughly 170,000 distinct CDR3 sequences, 63% of which appear only once. Sequencing input: sorted CD4+, CD8+, or CD8+CD57+ T cells (not recorded which) from PBMCs. The receptors here all came from a human donor in good health.

The chain employs TRBV19 and TRBJ2-7; D is undetermined. CDR1 LNHDA and CDR2 SQIVND come from the germline V gene (reference sequence). Trimming took 6 bases from V and 4 from J, leaving 13 bases between them. This CDR3 is built from 13 residues. DNA for the CDR3: TGTGCCAGTAGGGGGAAGGAGCATTACGAGCAGTACTTC. Protein product: CASRGKEHYEQYF.

This rearrangement joins TRBV29-1 to TRBJ2-2; D is uncertain. The CDR3 sequence is 10 residues long. CDR1 is SQVTM and CDR2 is ANQGSEA in the germline V gene. V lost 5 bases and J 7 bases, leaving 5 bases between the germline ends. CDR3 DNA: TGCAGCGTTTTGGTCGGGGAGCTGTTTTTT. Its protein product is CSVLVGELFF.

The rearrangement links TRBV20-1 to TRBJ2-2; tentatively, D is TRBD2 (7 bases). The CDR3 loop spans 13 amino acids. Trimming left V 7 bases short and J 6 bases short, with 15 bases between. CDR1 and CDR2 from the germline V gene are DFQATT and SNEGSKA (reference sequence). The CDR3 DNA reads TGCAGTGTGGGTGAAGGGGGGGCCGGGGAGCTGTTTTTT. It codes for CSVGEGGAGELFF.

The rearrangement links TRBV7-6 to TRBJ2-3; D is unresolved. V was pared by 5 bases and J by 6 bases, with 12 bases between. The CDR3 runs 13 residues. Germline CDR1 and CDR2: SGHVS and FNYEAQ. In nucleotides, the CDR3 is TGTGCCAGCAGCGCCCCACTCAGTGATACGCAGTATTTT. This sequence encodes CASSAPLSDTQYF.

In its sample, this clonotype was seen many times. The chain is built from TRBV20-1 and TRBJ2-7, with 8 bases identical to TRBD2. Germline CDR1 DFQATT, CDR2 SNEGSKA (reference sequence). V gave up 3 bases and J gave up 3 bases; unmatched junction bases: 7. The CDR3 is made up of 14 amino acids. Here the CDR3 reads CSASSAGEFYEQYF. Written as DNA, the CDR3 is TGCAGTGCTAGTTCAGCGGGAGAATTCTACGAGCAGTACTTC.

The chain joins TRBV6-5 to TRBJ1-5; D is possibly TRBD1 (5 bases). Germline V gene data show CDR1 as MNHEY and CDR2 as SVGAGI. Trimming pared 2 bases from V and 6 bases from J, leaving 11 bases between. This CDR3 is built from 14 residues. CDR3 region: CASSYGGDGQPQHF. Here the CDR3 DNA reads TGTGCCAGCAGTTACGGGGGGGATGGTCAGCCCCAGCATTTT.

This clonotype was seen only once. The genes are TRBV20-1 and TRBJ2-3, with 10 bases that match TRBD2. This CDR3 contains 16 residues. The V gene end was trimmed by 0 bases and the J gene end by 3 bases; junction bases not matched to a gene: 6. Germline assignment: CDR1 DFQATT and CDR2 SNEGSKA (reference sequence). CDR3 nucleotides: TGCAGTGCTAGAGATTGGGCTAGCGGGGGAACAGATACGCAGTATTTT. Residues: CSARDWASGGTDTQYF.

This clonotype was observed many times. This chain connects TRBV5-8 to TRBJ2-2, with D possibly being TRBD1 (6 bases). Germline V CDR1 and CDR2: SGHTS, YDEGEE. V shed 3 bases and J shed 6 bases, with 15 bases lying between them. The CDR3 sequence is 15 residues long. The CDR3 region is CASSWGGGDAGELFF. CDR3 sequence (DNA): TGTGCCAGCAGCTGGGGTGGGGGCGACGCCGGGGAGCTGTTTTTT.

The rearrangement links TRBV2 to TRBJ2-1; D uncertain. The CDR3 loop spans 14 amino acids. The germline V gene encodes CDR1 SNHLY and CDR2 FYNNEI. Trimming took off 0 bases at V and 6 bases at J, with 9 bases between the two ends. The CDR3 protein is CASSEANVGNEQFF. CDR3 sequence (DNA): TGTGCCAGCAGTGAAGCCAACGTAGGCAATGAGCAGTTCTTC.

The J gene is TRBJ2-1, the V gene TRBV5-6, with D possibly called TRBD1 or TRBD2 (5 bases each). This CDR3 spans 15 amino acids. V was cut by 1 base and J by 7 bases, with 15 bases left in between. The germline gives CDR1 SGHDT, CDR2 YYEEEE. The CDR3: CASSLRAGWGNEQFF. The CDR3, as DNA: TGTGCCAGCAGCTTGAGGGCGGGCTGGGGGAATGAGCAGTTCTTC.

This clonotype was seen a few times. This chain connects TRBV28 to TRBJ2-7, with D tentatively TRBD1 (7 bases). The germline V and J ends were trimmed by 3 bases and 1 base, with 19 bases remaining between them. CDR1 MDHEN and CDR2 SYDVKM come from the germline V gene. The length of the CDR3 is 17 residues. DNA of the CDR3: TGTGCCAGCAGTTTCCCTCCACAGGGGACTGGATCCTACGAGCAGTACTTC. It encodes CASSFPPQGTGSYEQYF.

CDR3 sequence (DNA): TGTGCCAGCAGCTCCGGTACAGGGTACAATGAGCAGTTCTTC. Translating gives CASSSGTGYNEQFF. The genes are TRBV7-3 and TRBJ2-1; weak D call: TRBD1 (6 bases). The V end lost 4 bases, the J end lost 4 bases, and 11 bases lay between the germline ends. CDR1 SGHTA and CDR2 FQGTGA come from the germline V gene. The CDR3 loop spans 14 amino acids.

The V gene is TRBV29-1, the J gene TRBJ2-7, with TRBD1 as a possible D gene (6 bases). V was clipped by 3 bases and J by 5 bases, with 11 bases between them. This CDR3 has 12 residues. Per the germline V gene, CDR1 is SQVTM and CDR2 is ANQGSEA. The CDR3 coding sequence is TGCAGCGTTGAGGGGGCGGTCAACGAGCAGTACTTC. Its translation is CSVEGAVNEQYF.

This clonotype was seen at least ten times. This chain connects TRBV6-1 to TRBJ2-7; D may match TRBD1 or TRBD2 (5 bases each). The CDR3 runs to 15 residues. Germline V lookup: CDR1 MNHNS, CDR2 SASEGT. V dropped 0 bases and J dropped 4 bases, with 13 bases sitting between them. The CDR3 protein is CASSEAWGRLYEQYF. CDR3 DNA: TGTGCCAGCAGTGAAGCGTGGGGGAGACTGTACGAGCAGTACTTC.

The chain couples TRBV19 to TRBJ2-6; the D gene is possibly TRBD1 (6 bases). This CDR3 is 15 amino acids long. Germline V CDR1 and CDR2: LNHDA, SQIVND (reference sequence). V was clipped by 3 bases and J by 6 bases, with 12 bases between them. The DNA of the CDR3 is TGTGCCAGTAGTATGTACTCAGGGGAGGCCAACGTCCTGACTTTC. Translated: CASSMYSGEANVLTF.

The J gene is TRBJ1-5, the V gene TRBV7-2, with D hard to call. The V gene's germline CDR1 is SGHTA and CDR2 FQGNSA. The CDR3 extends over 13 amino acids. The germline V and J ends were trimmed by 2 bases and 4 bases, with 6 bases remaining between them. CDR3 amino acids: CASSLTANQPQHF. The CDR3 DNA reads as TGTGCCAGCAGCTTAACGGCGAATCAGCCCCAGCATTTT.

The chain recombines TRBV7-3 with TRBJ2-5; 7 bases match TRBD1. J was trimmed by 4 bases and V by 0 bases; bases with no gene match: 2. The germline CDR1 and CDR2 sequences are SGHTA and FQGTGA. The CDR3 sequence is 14 residues long. Here the CDR3 reads CASSLTGGSETQYF. DNA for the CDR3: TGTGCCAGCAGCTTAACAGGGGGCTCAGAGACCCAGTACTTC.

This clonotype was recorded once. This chain links TRBV29-1 with TRBJ2-3, with D unresolved. The V end was cut by 0 bases, the J end by 6 bases, with 16 bases between. Germline V lookup: CDR1 SQVTM, CDR2 ANQGSEA. The CDR3 is 15 amino acids. The CDR3 sequence is CSVEDRHSSLDTQYF. The CDR3 DNA reads as TGCAGCGTTGAAGATCGTCACAGCTCTCTCGATACGCAGTATTTT.

This clonotype appeared many times. This chain links TRBV2 with TRBJ2-3; maybe TRBD1 (7 bases). Germline assignment: CDR1 SNHLY and CDR2 FYNNEI. The CDR3 runs 15 residues. V shed 4 bases and J shed 0 bases, with 11 bases lying between them. CDR3 bases: TGTGCCAGCAGTGGCGGGACAGCTAGCACAGATACGCAGTATTTT. Translating gives CASSGGTASTDTQYF. The full variable domain, rest sourced from reference TRBV2 and TRBJ2-3, is EPEVTQTPSHQVTQMGQEVILRCVPISNHLYFYWYRQILGQKVEFLVSFYNNEISEKSEIFDDQFSVERPDGSNFTLKIRSTKLEDSAMYFCASSGGTASTDTQYFGPGTRLTVL.

The CDR3 DNA reads as TGTGCCAGCAGCTTATTAAGTGCGAGGGATACGCAGTATTTT. It yields the protein CASSLLSARDTQYF. The chain employs TRBV7-4 and TRBJ2-3; D ambiguous. CDR1 and CDR2 from the germline V gene are SGHVT and SQSDAQ. V was clipped by 2 bases and J by 6 bases, with 12 bases between them. The CDR3 loop spans 14 amino acids.

The V and J genes are TRBV24-1 and TRBJ1-2; weak D call: TRBD1 (6 bases). With 9 bases removed from V and 1 base from J, the gap between germline ends came to 14 bases. The length of the CDR3 is 14 residues. Per the germline V gene, CDR1 is KGHDR and CDR2 is SFDVKD. The CDR3 here is CATSPGTLNYGYTF. The CDR3 nucleotides read TGTGCCACCTCTCCCGGGACACTTAACTATGGCTACACCTTC.